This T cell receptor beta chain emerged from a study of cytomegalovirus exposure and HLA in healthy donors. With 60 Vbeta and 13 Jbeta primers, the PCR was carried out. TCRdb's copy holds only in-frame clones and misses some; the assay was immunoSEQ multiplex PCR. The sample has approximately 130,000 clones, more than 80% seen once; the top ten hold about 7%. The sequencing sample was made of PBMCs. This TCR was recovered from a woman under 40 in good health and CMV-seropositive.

Written as DNA, the CDR3 is TGTGCCAGCAGCAACAGACAGGGGACGGGAAACACCATATATTTT. Encoded protein: CASSNRQGTGNTIYF. The V gene is TRBV11-2, the J gene TRBJ1-3; TRBD1 matches 8 bases. Looked up from germline, CDR1 is SGHAT and CDR2 is FQNNGV. The J segment lost 4 bases and the V segment lost 5 bases, leaving 7 bases of the junction unmatched. The CDR3 totals 15 residues.